This TCR beta chain was sequenced in a study of post-analysis software for immune sequencing data. Whole-study context: Relapsing-remitting, secondary progressive and progressive-relapsing courses of multiple sclerosis were included. Findings and limits, study-wide: When compared against controls, multiple sclerosis patients showed significantly lower normalized Chao1 diversity. When the samples were clustered directly with F measure, those that had been prepared in the same batch showed strong co-clustering.

With regard to this clonotype: The antigen remains undetermined.

Unique-molecular-identifier-tagged TCR beta cDNA libraries were used. The source material, 1 to 10 million T cells, gave rise to 400,000 to 600,000 cDNA molecules. MiXCR, applied by TCRdb to the PCR reads, yields one record per CDR3 protein. Among approximately 400,000 distinct CDR3 sequences listed, less than 40% were seen once. This TCR came from a girl aged 10 to 17 with multiple sclerosis. Sequencing was done on a sample of blood.

This CDR3 is CSARDWGSYGYTF. CDR3 coding DNA: TGCAGTGCTAGAGATTGGGGCTCCTATGGCTACACCTTC. The chain uses TRBV20-1 and TRBJ1-2; D may be TRBD1 (5 bases). Germline V lookup: CDR1 DFQATT, CDR2 SNEGSKA (reference sequence). With 0 bases removed from V and 4 bases from J, the gap between germline ends came to 9 bases. The CDR3 covers 13 residues.